This T cell receptor beta chain comes out of a study of shared clonotypes between healthy human individuals. About the study: CD8 memory received one plate per donor, CD8 naive two, CD4 memory three and CD4 naive three.

CDR1 is LGHNA and CDR2 is YSLEER in the germline V gene. This CDR3 has 15 amino acids. Trimming removed 3 bases from V and 2 bases from J, with 11 bases in between. Worth noting for this clone: As yet, its antigen is unknown.

Study outcomes and limitations: Clonotypes shared by all four sorted-subset donors had higher generation probabilities than non-shared clonotypes.

CD4+ cells were split into CD45RA+ naive and CD45RA-negative memory subsets. This table comes from immunoSEQ multiplex PCR, and its TCRdb copy is limited to in-frame clones, with some not included. The sample holds some 2,500,000 clones, 85% to 95% seen once. This receptor was obtained from a man in his late teens or twenties in good health. Some clones in this sample may be carry-over from other donors' samples. The sequenced sample was naive CD4+ T cells from PBMCs. Regarding subset: CD45RA+ positively selected. The rearrangement joins TRBV4-3 to TRBJ2-4; D perhaps matches TRBD1 (5 bases). This CDR3 reads CASSQARQPKNIQYF. The DNA for the CDR3 is TGCGCCAGCAGCCAGGCTAGACAGCCCAAAAACATTCAGTACTTC.